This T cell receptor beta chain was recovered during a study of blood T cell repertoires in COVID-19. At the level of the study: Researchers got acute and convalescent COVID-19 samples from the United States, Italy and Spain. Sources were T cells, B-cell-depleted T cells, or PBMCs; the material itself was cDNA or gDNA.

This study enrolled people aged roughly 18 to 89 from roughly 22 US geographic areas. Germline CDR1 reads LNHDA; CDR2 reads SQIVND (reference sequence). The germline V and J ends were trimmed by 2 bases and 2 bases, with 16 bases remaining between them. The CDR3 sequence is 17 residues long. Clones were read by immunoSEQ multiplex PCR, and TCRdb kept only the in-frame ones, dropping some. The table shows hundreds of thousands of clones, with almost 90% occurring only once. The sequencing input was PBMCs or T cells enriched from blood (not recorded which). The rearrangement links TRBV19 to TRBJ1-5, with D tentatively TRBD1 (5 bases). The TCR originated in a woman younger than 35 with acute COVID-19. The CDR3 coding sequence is TGTGCCAGTAGTATAAGGAGCAGGGTTCCGGGCAATCAGCCCCAGCATTTT. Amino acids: CASSIRSRVPGNQPQHF.